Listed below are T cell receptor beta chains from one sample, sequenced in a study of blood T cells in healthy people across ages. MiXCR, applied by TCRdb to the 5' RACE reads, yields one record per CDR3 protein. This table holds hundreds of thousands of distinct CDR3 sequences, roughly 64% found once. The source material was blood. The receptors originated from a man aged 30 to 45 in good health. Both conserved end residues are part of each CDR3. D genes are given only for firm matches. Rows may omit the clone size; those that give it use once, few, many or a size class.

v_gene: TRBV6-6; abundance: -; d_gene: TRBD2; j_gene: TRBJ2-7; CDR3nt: TGTGCCATCAATGGGGGGGTGCGCCTCGAGCAGTACTTC; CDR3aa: CAINGGVRLEQYF
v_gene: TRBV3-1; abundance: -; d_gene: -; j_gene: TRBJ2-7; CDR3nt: TGTGCCAGCAGCCGGGGCAAGTTGGAGCGGGTTGGCGAGCAGTACTTC; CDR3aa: CASSRGKLERVGEQYF
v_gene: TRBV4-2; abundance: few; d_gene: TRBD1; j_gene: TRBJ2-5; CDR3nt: TGTGCCAGCAGCCAAGTAACACAGGGGAAAGAGACCCAGTACTTC; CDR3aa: CASSQVTQGKETQYF
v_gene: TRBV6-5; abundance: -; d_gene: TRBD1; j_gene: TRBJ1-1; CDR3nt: TGTGCCAGCAGTTACCACGGGACAGCTGAAGCTTTCTTT; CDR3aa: CASSYHGTAEAFF
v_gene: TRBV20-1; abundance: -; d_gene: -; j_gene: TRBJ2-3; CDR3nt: TGCAGTGCTAGAGGGGTACAGGGAGAAAAGGCTACGCAGTATTTT; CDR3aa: CSARGVQGEKATQYF
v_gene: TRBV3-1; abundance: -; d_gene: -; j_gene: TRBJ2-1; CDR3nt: TGTGCCAGCAGCCAAGAGGCTAGCGCGGGTGGCCGGTTCTTC; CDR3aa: CASSQEASAGGRFF
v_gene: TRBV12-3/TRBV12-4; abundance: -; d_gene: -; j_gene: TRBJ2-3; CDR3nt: TGTGCCAGCAGCAGCGACGACTTAGATACGCAGTATTTT; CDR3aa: CASSSDDLDTQYF
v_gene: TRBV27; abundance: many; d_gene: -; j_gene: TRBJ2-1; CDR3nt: TGTGCCAGCAGACAGGATGTAGATGAGCAGTTCTTC; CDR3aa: CASRQDVDEQFF
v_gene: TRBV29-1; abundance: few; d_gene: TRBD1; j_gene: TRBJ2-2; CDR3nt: TGCAGCGTTGTGGCAGGGGGAGTCGGGGAGCTGTTTTTT; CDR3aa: CSVVAGGVGELFF
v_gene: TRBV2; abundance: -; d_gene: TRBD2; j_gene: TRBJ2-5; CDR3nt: TGTGCCAGCAGTGAGGTGAAAAGCGGGGGTCCCCAAGAGACCCAGTACTTC; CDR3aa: CASSEVKSGGPQETQYF
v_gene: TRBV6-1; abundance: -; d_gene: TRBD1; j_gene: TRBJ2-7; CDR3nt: TGTGCCAGCAGAATACCCGGGACAGGTTTTGGTAACGAGCAGTACTTC; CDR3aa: CASRIPGTGFGNEQYF
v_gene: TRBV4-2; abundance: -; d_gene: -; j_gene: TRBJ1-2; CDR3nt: TGTGCCAGCAGCCAAGAAGTAGGGGGGTTTGGCTACACCTTC; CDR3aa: CASSQEVGGFGYTF
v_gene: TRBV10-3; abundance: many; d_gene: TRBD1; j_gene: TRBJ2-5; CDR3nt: TGTGCCATCGGGACAGGTCGACAAGAGACCCAGTACTTC; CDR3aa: CAIGTGRQETQYF
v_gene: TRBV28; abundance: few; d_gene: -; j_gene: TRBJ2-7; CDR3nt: TGTGCCAGCAGCCAGGGTAGGGACGAGCAGTACTTC; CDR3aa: CASSQGRDEQYF